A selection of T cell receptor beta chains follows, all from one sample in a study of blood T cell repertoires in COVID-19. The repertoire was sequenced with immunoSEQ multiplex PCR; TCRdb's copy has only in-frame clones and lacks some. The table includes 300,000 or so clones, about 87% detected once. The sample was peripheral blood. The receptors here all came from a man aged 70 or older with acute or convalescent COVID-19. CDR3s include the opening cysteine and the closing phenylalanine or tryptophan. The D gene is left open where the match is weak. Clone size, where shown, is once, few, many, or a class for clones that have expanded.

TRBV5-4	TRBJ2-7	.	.	CASSLPRHGAYEQYF	TGTGCCAGCAGCTTGCCCCGCCACGGGGCCTACGAGCAGTACTTC
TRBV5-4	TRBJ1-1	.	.	CASSLAGLDTEAFF	TGTGCCAGCAGCTTGGCGGGGTTAGACACTGAAGCTTTCTTT
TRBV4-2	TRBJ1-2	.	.	CASSQDEDSTYGYTF	TGTGCCAGCAGCCAAGATGAGGATAGCACCTATGGCTACACCTTC
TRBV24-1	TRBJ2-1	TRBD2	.	CATSEPGLADKYNEQFF	TGTGCCACCAGTGAACCGGGACTAGCGGACAAATACAATGAGCAGTTCTTC
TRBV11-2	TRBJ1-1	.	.	CASSLDPNGAFGTEAFF	TGTGCCAGCAGCTTAGATCCAAATGGGGCTTTTGGCACTGAAGCTTTCTTT
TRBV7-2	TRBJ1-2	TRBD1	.	CASSEDRGYGYTF	TGTGCCAGCAGCGAAGACAGGGGGTATGGCTACACCTTC
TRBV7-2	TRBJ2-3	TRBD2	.	CATVAGLSTDTQYF	TGTGCCACCGTAGCGGGGCTGAGCACAGATACGCAGTATTTT
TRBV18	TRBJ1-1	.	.	CASSPLQDRNTEAFF	TGTGCCAGCTCACCACTCCAGGACAGAAACACTGAAGCTTTCTTT
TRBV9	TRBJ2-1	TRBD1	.	CASSVDQGVYNEQFF	TGTGCCAGCAGCGTAGATCAGGGGGTATACAATGAGCAGTTCTTC
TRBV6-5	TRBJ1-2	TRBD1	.	CASSTNRGRGYTF	TGTGCCAGCAGTACGAACAGGGGGCGCGGCTACACCTTC
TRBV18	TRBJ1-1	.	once	CASSPPPGYGTEAFF	TGTGCCAGCTCACCACCGCCAGGGTATGGCACTGAAGCTTTCTTT
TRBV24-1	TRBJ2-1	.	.	CATSDAGYNEQFF	TGTGCCACCAGTGACGCGGGGTACAATGAGCAGTTCTTC
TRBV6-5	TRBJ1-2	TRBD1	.	CASSRATGGGYTF	TGTGCCAGCAGCAGGGCAACAGGGGGGGGCTACACCTTC
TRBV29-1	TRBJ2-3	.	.	CSVVSGAGTDTQYF	TGCAGCGTTGTGTCAGGGGCGGGCACAGATACGCAGTATTTT
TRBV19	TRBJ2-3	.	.	CASSIGDTQYF	TGTGCCAGTAGTATCGGAGATACGCAGTATTTT
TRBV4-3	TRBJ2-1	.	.	CASSQEIGVGVEQFF	TGCGCCAGCAGCCAAGAAATAGGGGTTGGGGTTGAGCAGTTCTTC
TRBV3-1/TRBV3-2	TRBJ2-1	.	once	CASSQASGVTYNEQFF	TGTGCCAGCAGCCAAGCCTCCGGGGTCACCTACAATGAGCAGTTCTTC
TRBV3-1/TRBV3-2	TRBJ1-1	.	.	CASSPPGQQNTEAFF	TGTGCCAGCAGCCCTCCGGGACAACAGAACACTGAAGCTTTCTTT
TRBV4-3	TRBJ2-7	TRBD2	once	CASSQELWGGSYEQYF	TGCGCCAGCAGCCAAGAACTATGGGGGGGGTCCTACGAGCAGTACTTC
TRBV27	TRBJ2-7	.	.	CASSLSGGPYEQYF	TGTGCCAGCAGTTTATCGGGGGGGCCCTACGAGCAGTACTTC
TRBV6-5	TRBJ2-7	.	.	CASSSEGGGTYEQYF	TGTGCCAGCAGTTCAGAAGGGGGTGGAACCTACGAGCAGTACTTC
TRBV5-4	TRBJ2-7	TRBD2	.	CASSLETSGMREQYF	TGTGCCAGCAGCTTGGAAACTAGCGGGATGAGAGAGCAGTACTTC
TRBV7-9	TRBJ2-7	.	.	CASSSTGTYEQYF	TGTGCCAGCAGCTCGACTGGAACCTACGAGCAGTACTTC
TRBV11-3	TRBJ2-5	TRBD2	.	CASSLAGTGGRGETQYF	TGTGCCAGCAGCTTGGCGGGAACGGGCGGGAGAGGTGAGACCCAGTACTTC
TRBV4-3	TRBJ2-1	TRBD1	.	CASSLVDRVNEQFF	TGCGCCAGCAGTTTGGTGGACAGGGTCAATGAGCAGTTCTTC
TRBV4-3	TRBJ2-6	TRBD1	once	CASSRQHATGGNSGANVLTF	TGCGCCAGCAGCCGACAACACGCGACAGGGGGCAACTCTGGGGCCAACGTCCTGACTTTC
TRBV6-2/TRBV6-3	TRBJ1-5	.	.	CASSSLRGSQPQHF	TGTGCCAGCAGTTCTCTACGGGGGAGTCAGCCCCAGCATTTT
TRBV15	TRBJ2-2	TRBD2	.	CATSRDQPSGGAGGELFF	TGTGCCACCAGCAGAGATCAGCCTAGCGGGGGGGCTGGCGGGGAGCTGTTTTTT
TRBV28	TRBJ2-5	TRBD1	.	CASNTLTGGGGTQYF	TGTGCCAGCAATACCCTAACAGGGGGTGGTGGGACCCAGTACTTC
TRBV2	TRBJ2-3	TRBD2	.	CASTFQGGSAPDTQYF	TGTGCCAGCACGTTCCAAGGCGGGAGTGCCCCAGATACGCAGTATTTT
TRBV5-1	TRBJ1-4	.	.	CASSLADSSNEKLFF	TGCGCCAGCAGCTTGGCGGACAGCAGTAATGAAAAACTGTTTTTT
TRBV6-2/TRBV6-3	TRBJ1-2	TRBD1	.	CASSWDRAVHGYTF	TGTGCCAGCAGTTGGGACAGGGCGGTTCATGGCTACACCTTC
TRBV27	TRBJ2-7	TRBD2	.	CASSTGPLAGGIYEQYF	TGTGCCAGCAGTACCGGACCCTTAGCGGGGGGGATTTACGAGCAGTACTTC
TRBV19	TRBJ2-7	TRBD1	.	CASRRDREDEQYF	TGTGCCAGTAGGCGGGACAGGGAAGACGAGCAGTACTTC
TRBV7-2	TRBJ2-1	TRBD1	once	CASSSPTDRDNEQFF	TGTGCCAGCAGCTCCCCTACGGACAGGGACAATGAGCAGTTCTTC
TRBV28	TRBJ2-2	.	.	CASSLHRGYTGELFF	TGTGCCAGCAGTTTACATAGGGGGTACACCGGGGAGCTGTTTTTT
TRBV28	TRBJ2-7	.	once	CASGRNSPYEQYF	TGTGCCAGCGGCCGGAATAGCCCATACGAGCAGTACTTC
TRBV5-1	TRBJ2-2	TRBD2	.	CASSSSGSTLAGELFF	TGCGCCAGCAGCTCTAGCGGGAGTACTTTGGCCGGGGAGCTGTTTTTT